A selection of T cell receptor beta chains follows, all from one sample in a study of T cells after yellow fever vaccination. Each CDR3 protein is one row after TCRdb ran MiXCR on the 5' RACE reads. The data show more than 450,000 distinct CDR3 sequences, just over 20% seen once. This material consisted of PBMCs, taken roughly 20 days after the first yellow fever vaccination. These receptors all stem from a man aged 18 to 30 who received the YFV17D yellow fever vaccine. Each CDR3 is given with its conserved first and last residue. Each record gives: V gene, clone size, D gene, J gene, CDR3 protein, CDR3 DNA. D genes are given only for firm matches. Clone size is stated in some rows and not others, as once, few, many or a class when expanded.

TRBV5-5	few	NA	TRBJ2-3	CASSLAPGYRITDTQYF	TGTGCCAGCAGCTTGGCTCCCGGGTATCGCATCACAGATACGCAGTATTTT
TRBV29-1	NA	TRBD1	TRBJ2-7	CSVEEWTGYSYEQYF	TGCAGCGTTGAAGAATGGACAGGCTACTCCTACGAGCAGTACTTC
TRBV20-1	NA	NA	TRBJ2-2	CSARGRVTGELFF	TGCAGTGCTAGAGGGAGGGTTACCGGGGAGCTGTTTTTT
TRBV27	NA	NA	TRBJ1-1	CASIRRGHNEAFF	TGTGCCAGCATTAGAAGGGGACATAATGAAGCTTTCTTT
TRBV2	NA	NA	TRBJ2-1	CASSEEEYNEQFF	TGTGCCAGCAGTGAGGAGGAATACAATGAGCAGTTCTTC
TRBV7-6	NA	NA	TRBJ1-4	CASSFRWADNEKLFF	TGTGCCAGCAGCTTTAGGTGGGCCGATAATGAAAAACTGTTTTTT
TRBV5-1	many	TRBD1	TRBJ2-7	CASSTGRGGGYEQYF	TGCGCCAGCAGCACTGGTAGAGGGGGCGGCTACGAGCAGTACTTC
TRBV3-1	NA	TRBD2	TRBJ2-7	CASSLMPGLAYEQYF	TGTGCCAGCAGCTTAATGCCGGGACTAGCCTACGAGCAGTACTTC
TRBV27	many	NA	TRBJ2-3	CASSLRTPDTDTQYF	TGTGCCAGCAGTTTAAGGACTCCTGACACAGATACGCAGTATTTT
TRBV2	few	TRBD1	TRBJ1-5	CASSSDRGPQHF	TGTGCCAGCAGTTCCGACAGGGGGCCCCAGCATTTT
TRBV12-3/TRBV12-4	NA	TRBD2	TRBJ2-5	CASSASGVGETQYF	TGTGCCAGCAGTGCTAGCGGGGTAGGAGAGACCCAGTACTTC
TRBV7-9	few	NA	TRBJ2-1	CASSFRVSDEQFF	TGTGCCAGCAGCTTTCGGGTTTCGGATGAGCAGTTCTTC
TRBV28	NA	TRBD2	TRBJ2-5	CASEGGTSGEETQYF	TGTGCCAGCGAAGGGGGGACTAGCGGGGAAGAGACCCAGTACTTC
TRBV20-1	NA	NA	TRBJ1-1	CSASGSTEAFF	TGCAGTGCTAGTGGGAGCACTGAAGCTTTCTTT
TRBV5-1	few	TRBD2	TRBJ2-3	CASSSSQRGGTDTQYF	TGCGCCAGCAGCTCGTCTCAGCGGGGCGGCACAGATACGCAGTATTTT
TRBV20-1	NA	TRBD1	TRBJ1-4	CSARQTGDNEKLFF	TGCAGTGCTAGGCAGACAGGGGATAATGAAAAACTGTTTTTT